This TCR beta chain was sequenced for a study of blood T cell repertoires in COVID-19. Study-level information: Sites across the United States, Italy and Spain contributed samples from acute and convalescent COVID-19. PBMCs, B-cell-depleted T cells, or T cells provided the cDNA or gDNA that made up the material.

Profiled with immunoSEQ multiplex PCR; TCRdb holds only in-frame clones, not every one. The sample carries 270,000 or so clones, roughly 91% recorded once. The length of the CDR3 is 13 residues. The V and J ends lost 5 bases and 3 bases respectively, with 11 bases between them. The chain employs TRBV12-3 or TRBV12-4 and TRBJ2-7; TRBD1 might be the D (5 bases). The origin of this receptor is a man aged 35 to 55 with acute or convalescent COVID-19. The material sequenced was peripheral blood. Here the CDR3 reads CASSPRQHYEQYF. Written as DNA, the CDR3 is TGTGCCAGCAGTCCCCGACAGCACTACGAGCAGTACTTC.